This record covers a single T cell receptor beta chain. Antigen: not known. Investigators merged groups given second doses at roughly 4 or roughly 12 weeks. V was pared by 4 bases and J by 0 bases, with 8 bases of the junction left unmatched. Germline V gene data show CDR1 as KGHDR and CDR2 as SFDVKD. The length of the CDR3 is 19 residues. These data come from a study of T cell responses to AZD1222 COVID-19 vaccine. Measured with immunoSEQ multiplex PCR; TCRdb has only the in-frame clones, and not every one. The repertoire holds tens of thousands of clones, 85% seen once, with 4.5% in the top ten. Regarding the study as a whole: In the spike-specific TCR repertoire, nearly half reportedly target unmutated variant regions. It was only after the peak T cell response that any repertoires were sampled. Females outnumbered males among donors, who were mostly white British; clonal diversity was possibly underestimated.

This sequence was found in an adult who received the AZD1222 COVID-19 vaccine. The chain is built from TRBV24-1 and TRBJ2-5; TRBD2 matches at 15 bases. Source: peripheral blood, taken 28 days after the second AZD1222 dose. This CDR3 reads CATSDRPGTSGGYQETQYF. The CDR3 bases are TGTGCCACCAGTGACCGACCCGGGACTAGCGGGGGGTACCAAGAGACCCAGTACTTC.